This T cell receptor (beta chain) was captured in a study of circulating and synovial CD4+ cells in juvenile arthritis. Germline-derived CDR1 and CDR2 are SGHVS and FQNEAQ. Trimming took 0 bases from V and 3 from J, leaving 9 bases between them. The length of the CDR3 is 14 residues. Libraries were prepared by immunoSEQ multiplex PCR; TCRdb keeps only in-frame clonotypes and omits some of them. The data contain approximately 36,000 clones, over 85% of them singletons. This receptor was obtained from a human donor with juvenile idiopathic arthritis. The specimen was CD4+ T cells from blood. The genes are TRBV7-8 and TRBJ2-7; D remains ambiguous. CDR3 nucleotide sequence: TGTGCCAGCAGCTTAGCGTTTCCAGACTACGAGCAGTACTTC. Protein: CASSLAFPDYEQYF.